This T cell receptor (beta chain) was sequenced for a study of shared clonotypes between healthy human individuals. About the research overall: The study drew on a couple of women and a few men aged 18 to 49 as donors. There were three CD4 naive, three CD4 memory, two CD8 naive and one CD8 memory plates per donor.

With V trimmed by 4 bases and J by 6 bases, 9 bases remained unmatched. Germline loops: CDR1 MGHRA, CDR2 YSYEKL. This CDR3 spans 17 amino acids. Naive CD8 cells lacked CD45RO, underwent positive selection for CCR7 and left out terminally differentiated effector memory CD45RA+ cells. Sorted-subset replicate PCRs used 200 to 250 ng DNA, about 30,000 T cell genomes. Method: immunoSEQ multiplex PCR; TCRdb's copy keeps in-frame clones and lacks some. The profile shows hundreds of thousands of clones, about 96% of them singletons. This sequence was found in a woman aged 30 to 39 in good health. The rearrangement links TRBV4-1 to TRBJ2-2, with 12 bases that match TRBD2. The sample consisted of naive CD8+ T cells sorted from blood. Written as DNA, the CDR3 is TGCGCCAGCAGCCGAATTGGACTAGCGGGATCGGCCGGGGAGCTGTTTTTT. Translated: CASSRIGLAGSAGELFF.